The T cell receptor beta chain described here comes from a study of OX40 agonist ivuxolimab in advanced cancers. Study-level results: Both CD4+ and CD8+ T cell populations in blood had undergone clonal expansion by week 6 at 0.1 to 3.0 mg/kg. Low normalized clonal expansion also occurred in some nonresponding patients.

Produced via immunoSEQ multiplex PCR; TCRdb's table is partial and in-frame only. The sample contains around 54,000 clones, 80% to 95% of which appear only once. A note on this clone: Its antigen is as yet unknown.

CDR1 MNHEY and CDR2 SMNVEV come from the germline V gene (reference sequence). The trim removed 6 bases at V and 6 bases at J, leaving 11 bases unmatched. The CDR3 consists of 15 residues. The chain combines TRBV27 with TRBJ1-1; 9 positions agree with TRBD1. This specimen consisted of CD4+ or CD8+ T cells sorted from blood, obtained in a trial of the OX40 agonist ivuxolimab. This TCR was recovered from an adult with an advanced solid tumor such as melanoma, head and neck, liver or kidney cancer. The CDR3 spells CASRPLQGAGAEAFF. In DNA form, the CDR3 reads TGTGCCAGCAGACCCCTACAGGGGGCAGGGGCTGAAGCTTTCTTT.